This T cell receptor beta chain is from a study of CD8+CD57+ T cells in acquired aplastic anemia. V dropped 5 bases and J dropped 1 base, with 15 bases sitting between them. This CDR3 has 15 amino acids. Per germline, CDR1 SEHNR and CDR2 FQNEAQ (reference sequence). TCR beta VDJ combinations and CDR3 sequences were profiled from genomic DNA. MiXCR, applied by TCRdb to the reads, yields one record per CDR3 protein. The sample yields 150,000 to 200,000 distinct CDR3 sequences, roughly 50% seen once. Patients chosen for sequencing had shown CD8+CD57+ cell expansion by flow cytometry. This chain links TRBV7-9 with TRBJ2-7; maybe TRBD1 (6 bases). The sequenced material came from sorted CD4+, CD8+, or CD8+CD57+ T cells (not recorded which) from PBMCs. The receptor comes from a human donor with aplastic anemia. CDR3 region: CASSAQGTPSYEQYF. The CDR3 DNA reads as TGTGCCAGCAGCGCACAGGGTACCCCATCCTACGAGCAGTACTTC.